Following are 2 T cell receptor beta chains from one sample sequenced in a study of T cells expressing NK-cell markers (dated by TCRdb to the early 2020s). The receptor library was made with 5' RACE. Sequencing took place on an Illumina HiSeq 2000. Once TCRdb had reprocessed the reads, it stored one entry per CDR3 protein sequence and supplied no DNA. In this sample's table one finds about 460,000 distinct CDR3 sequences. More than 1.4% of the sample goes to the ten largest clones. The sequencing input was blood T cells: a sorted CD56 or NKG2C T cell subset, CD4+ or CD8+ T cells, or bulk PBMC T cells (not recorded which). These TCRs come from a woman aged 50 to 60 in good health. Donor details come from another sample of the same person, matched by shared clones.

The chain combines TRBV5-1 with TRBJ2-2; TCRdb designates TRBD2, a call that cannot be tested without DNA. Germline-derived CDR1 and CDR2 are SGHRS and YFSETQ. This CDR3 region has 14 residues. CDR3 sequence reads: CASSPLLSAGELFF.

The V and J genes are TRBV5-1 and TRBJ2-7; with no DNA, the TCRdb D assignment of TRBD1 cannot be verified. The germline V gene has CDR1 SGHRS and CDR2 YFSETQ. The CDR3 sequence is 13 residues long. This CDR3 is CASSLDGGYEQYF.